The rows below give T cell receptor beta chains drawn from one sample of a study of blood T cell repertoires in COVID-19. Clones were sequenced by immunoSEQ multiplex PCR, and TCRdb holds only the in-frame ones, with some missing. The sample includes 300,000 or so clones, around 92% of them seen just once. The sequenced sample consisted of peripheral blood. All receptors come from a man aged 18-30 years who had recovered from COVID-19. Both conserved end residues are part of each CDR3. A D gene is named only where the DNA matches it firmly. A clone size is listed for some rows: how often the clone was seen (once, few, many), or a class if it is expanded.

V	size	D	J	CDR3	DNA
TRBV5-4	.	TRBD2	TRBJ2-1	CASSYGSSGSSYNEQFF	TGTGCCAGCAGCTACGGTTCTAGCGGGAGCTCCTACAATGAGCAGTTCTTC
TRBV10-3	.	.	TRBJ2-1	CATSEEGDEQFF	TGTGCCACCAGCGAGGAGGGCGATGAGCAGTTCTTC
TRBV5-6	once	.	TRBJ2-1	CASSSGLYNEQFF	TGTGCCAGCAGCTCGGGACTTTACAATGAGCAGTTCTTC
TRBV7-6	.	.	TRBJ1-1	CASSLIPGNTEAFF	TGTGCCAGCAGCTTAATACCGGGGAACACTGAAGCTTTCTTT
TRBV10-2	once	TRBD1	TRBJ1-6	CASSSPGGYNSPLHF	TGCGCCAGCAGTTCACCAGGGGGGTATAATTCACCCCTCCACTTT
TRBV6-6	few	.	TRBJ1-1	CASSSARTDTEGAFF	TGTGCCAGCAGTTCCGCCCGGACTGACACTGAGGGAGCTTTCTTT
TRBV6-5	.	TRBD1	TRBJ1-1	CASRGTANTEAFF	TGTGCCAGCCGCGGGACAGCGAACACTGAAGCTTTCTTT
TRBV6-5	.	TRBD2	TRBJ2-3	CASCSGKWTDTQYF	TGTGCCAGCTGTAGCGGGAAATGGACAGATACGCAGTATTTT
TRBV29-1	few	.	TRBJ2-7	CSVLRLDSHYEQYF	TGCAGCGTTTTAAGGTTGGACAGTCACTACGAGCAGTACTTC
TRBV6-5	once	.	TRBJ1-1	CASSYSIDSTTEAFF	TGTGCCAGCAGTTACTCGATTGACAGTACCACTGAAGCTTTCTTT
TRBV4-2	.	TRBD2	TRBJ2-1	CASSQHVGGEGHEQFF	TGTGCCAGCAGCCAACACGTCGGGGGGGAGGGTCATGAGCAGTTCTTC
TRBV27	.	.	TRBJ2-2	CASSWGGPSTGELFF	TGTGCCAGCAGTTGGGGGGGGCCGAGCACCGGGGAGCTGTTTTTT
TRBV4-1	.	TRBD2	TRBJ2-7	CASSQIAGMGGEQYF	TGCGCCAGCAGCCAAATAGCGGGAATGGGGGGCGAGCAGTACTTC
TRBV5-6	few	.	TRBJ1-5	CASSLGLGGRQGNQPQHF	TGTGCCAGCAGCTTGGGGCTGGGAGGCCGTCAGGGCAATCAGCCCCAGCATTTT
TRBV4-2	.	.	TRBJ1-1	CASSQGEIEAFF	TGTGCCAGCAGCCAAGGGGAGATTGAAGCTTTCTTT
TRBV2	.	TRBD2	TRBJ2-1	CASGLAGGNEQFF	TGTGCCAGCGGACTAGCGGGGGGCAATGAGCAGTTCTTC
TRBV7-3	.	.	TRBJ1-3	CASSLDPPNGGGGNTIYF	TGTGCCAGCAGCTTAGACCCCCCTAACGGGGGAGGCGGAAACACCATATATTTT
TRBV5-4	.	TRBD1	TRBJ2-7	CASSGQGALDEQYF	TGTGCCAGCAGCGGACAGGGGGCACTCGACGAGCAGTACTTC
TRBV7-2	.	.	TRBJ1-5	CASSLEQGDNQPQHF	TGTGCCAGCAGCTTAGAACAGGGAGATAATCAGCCCCAGCATTTT
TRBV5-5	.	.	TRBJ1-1	CASSPTGLTEAFF	TGTGCCAGCAGCCCCACAGGGTTGACTGAAGCTTTCTTT
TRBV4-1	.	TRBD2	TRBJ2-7	CASSPTGAGGKGEQYF	TGCGCCAGCAGCCCCACGGGGGCGGGAGGTAAGGGAGAGCAGTACTTC
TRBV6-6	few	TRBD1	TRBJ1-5	CASSYAGQGFNQPQHF	TGTGCCAGCAGTTATGCGGGACAGGGTTTCAATCAGCCCCAGCATTTT
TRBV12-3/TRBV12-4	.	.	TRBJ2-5	CASSFQVRETQYF	TGTGCCAGCAGTTTCCAGGTTCGAGAGACCCAGTACTTC
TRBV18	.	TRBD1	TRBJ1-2	CASSPTGGRGYGYTF	TGTGCCAGCTCACCTACAGGGGGACGTGGCTATGGCTACACCTTC
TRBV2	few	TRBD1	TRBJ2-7	CAGTTGGYEQYF	TGTGCCGGAACGACAGGGGGCTACGAGCAGTACTTC
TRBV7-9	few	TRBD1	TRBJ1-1	CASSLSGGEAFF	TGTGCCAGCAGCCTGTCAGGGGGCGAAGCTTTCTTT
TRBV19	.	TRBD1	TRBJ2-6	CASSPRDRAIAGANVLTF	TGTGCCAGTAGTCCCCGGGACAGGGCTATCGCTGGGGCCAACGTCCTGACTTTC
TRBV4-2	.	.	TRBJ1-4	CASSHLGGGKKLFF	TGTGCCAGCAGCCACCTCGGTGGAGGGAAAAAACTGTTTTTT
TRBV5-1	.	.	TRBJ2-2	CASRVTPKGVITGELFF	TGCGCCAGCCGCGTCACTCCCAAAGGGGTTATCACCGGGGAGCTGTTTTTT
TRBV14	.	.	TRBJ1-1	CASSQGTLGGTEAFF	TGTGCCAGCAGCCAAGGCACTTTGGGGGGCACTGAAGCTTTCTTT
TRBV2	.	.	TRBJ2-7	CASNTYEQYF	TGTGCCAGCAACACCTACGAGCAGTACTTC
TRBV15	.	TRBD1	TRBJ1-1	CATRQGPGVAFF	TGTGCCACGCGACAGGGGCCGGGGGTAGCTTTCTTT
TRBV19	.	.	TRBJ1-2	CASSGWTGANVNYGYTF	TGTGCCAGTAGTGGGTGGACGGGAGCGAATGTGAACTATGGCTACACCTTC
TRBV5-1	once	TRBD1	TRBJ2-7	CASSSGTGFSYEQYF	TGCGCCAGCAGCTCGGGGACAGGGTTCTCCTACGAGCAGTACTTC
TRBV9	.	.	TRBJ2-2	CASSIDLETGELFF	TGTGCCAGCAGCATTGATCTAGAAACCGGGGAGCTGTTTTTT
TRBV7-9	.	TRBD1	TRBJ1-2	CASSLGWTGFNGYTF	TGTGCCAGCAGCTTAGGTTGGACAGGTTTCAATGGCTACACCTTC
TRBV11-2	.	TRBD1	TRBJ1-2	CASSLLTGGADGYTF	TGTGCCAGCAGCCTATTGACAGGGGGCGCGGATGGCTACACCTTC
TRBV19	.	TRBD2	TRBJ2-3	CASMGPGLAGGSTDTQYF	TGTGCCAGTATGGGCCCGGGACTAGCGGGAGGTAGCACAGATACGCAGTATTTT
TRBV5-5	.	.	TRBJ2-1	CASSLVGLNNEQFF	TGTGCCAGCAGCTTGGTGGGGCTGAACAATGAGCAGTTCTTC
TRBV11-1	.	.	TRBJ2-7	CASSFPVTTAEQYF	TGTGCCAGCAGCTTCCCTGTGACTACGGCCGAGCAGTACTTC
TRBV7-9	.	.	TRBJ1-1	CASSLVGAGNTEAFF	TGTGCCAGCAGCTTAGTGGGGGCCGGGAACACTGAAGCTTTCTTT
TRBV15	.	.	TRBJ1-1	CATSRERGGTEAFF	TGTGCCACCAGCAGAGAGAGAGGGGGTACTGAAGCTTTCTTT
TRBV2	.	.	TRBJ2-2	CASSARGANTGELFF	TGTGCCAGCAGTGCTCGCGGGGCGAACACCGGGGAGCTGTTTTTT
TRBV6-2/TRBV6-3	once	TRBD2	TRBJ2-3	CASSYGAGGLNTDTQYF	TGTGCCAGCAGTTATGGAGCGGGGGGGCTTAACACAGATACGCAGTATTTT
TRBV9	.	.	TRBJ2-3	CASSDRADTQYF	TGTGCCAGCAGCGACCGGGCAGATACGCAGTATTTT
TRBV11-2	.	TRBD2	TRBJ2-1	CASSLDPGTSGTFYNEQFF	TGTGCCAGCAGCTTGGACCCCGGGACTAGCGGAACATTCTACAATGAGCAGTTCTTC
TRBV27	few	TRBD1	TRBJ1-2	CASSLTGDYGYTF	TGTGCCAGCAGCCTGACAGGGGACTATGGCTACACCTTC
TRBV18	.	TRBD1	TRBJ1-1	CASSTDRVEAFF	TGTGCCAGTTCTACGGACAGGGTTGAAGCTTTCTTT
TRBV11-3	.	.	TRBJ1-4	CASSPPVATNEKLFF	TGTGCCAGCAGCCCCCCAGTGGCAACTAATGAAAAACTGTTTTTT
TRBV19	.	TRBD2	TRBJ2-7	CASSVRGTSRTYEQYF	TGTGCCAGTAGCGTTAGAGGGACTAGCCGAACCTACGAGCAGTACTTC
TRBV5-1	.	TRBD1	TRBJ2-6	CASSPWTGFGLSGANVLTF	TGCGCCAGCAGCCCGTGGACAGGGTTCGGACTCTCTGGGGCCAACGTCCTGACTTTC
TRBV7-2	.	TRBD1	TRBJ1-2	CASSFYRGLGLNYGYTF	TGTGCCAGCAGCTTTTACAGGGGGCTCGGGCTAAACTATGGCTACACCTTC
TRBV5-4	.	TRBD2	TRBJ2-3	CASSLRTSGLEQYF	TGTGCCAGCAGCTTGAGGACTAGCGGACTAGAACAGTATTTT
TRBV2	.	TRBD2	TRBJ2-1	CAIRLGGDNEQFF	TGTGCCATCCGGTTGGGAGGGGACAATGAGCAGTTCTTC
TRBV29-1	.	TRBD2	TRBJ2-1	CSVVPGLTTKSSYNEQFF	TGCAGCGTGGTCCCGGGACTAACTACAAAAAGCTCCTACAATGAGCAGTTCTTC
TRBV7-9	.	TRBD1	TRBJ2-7	CASSLPGQGGTYEQYF	TGTGCCAGCAGCCTCCCGGGACAGGGGGGAACCTACGAGCAGTACTTC
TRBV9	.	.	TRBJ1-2	CASSAYYGYTF	TGTGCCAGCAGCGCCTATTATGGCTACACCTTC
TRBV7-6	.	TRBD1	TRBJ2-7	CASSLLDGDRGYEQYF	TGTGCCAGCAGCTTACTAGATGGGGACAGAGGCTACGAGCAGTACTTC
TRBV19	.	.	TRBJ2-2	CASTERRGWDGELFF	TGTGCCAGTACCGAACGGAGGGGTTGGGACGGGGAGCTGTTTTTT